Listed here are 23 T cell receptor beta chains from one sample, sequenced in a study of shared clonotypes between healthy human individuals. Clones were sequenced by immunoSEQ multiplex PCR, and TCRdb holds only the in-frame ones, with some missing. The sample contains millions of clones, approximately 92% of which appear only once. Sequencing was carried out using naive CD4+ T cells sorted from blood. Subset: CD45RA+ positively selected. The receptors derive from a man aged 18 to 29 in good health.

The chain joins TRBV7-9 to TRBJ2-7; the match to TRBD2 covers 15 bases. The ends lost 4 bases at V and 3 bases at J; junction bases unmatched: 10. This CDR3 region has 18 residues. The germline V gene encodes CDR1 SEHNR and CDR2 FQNEAQ (reference sequence). CDR3 protein: CASSSGLAGGLWDYEQYF. CDR3 nucleotide sequence: TGTGCCAGCAGCTCGGGACTAGCGGGAGGTTTATGGGACTACGAGCAGTACTTC.

This clone was observed a single time. The rearrangement links TRBV7-3 to TRBJ2-3, with D possibly being TRBD1 (6 bases). Germline V gives CDR1 SGHTA, CDR2 FQGTGA. This CDR3 is built from 15 residues. V was clipped by 5 bases and J by 2 bases, with 14 bases between them. The CDR3 region has the DNA TGTGCCAGCAGCCTTCAAGGGGGAGCCACAGATACGCAGTATTTT. It is translated as CASSLQGGATDTQYF.

The V gene is TRBV6-6, the J gene TRBJ1-2; 9 nucleotides agree with TRBD1. CDR3 length equals 15 residues. Unmatched junction bases numbered 8, after V lost 4 bases and J lost 5 bases. Germline values: CDR1 MNHNY, CDR2 SVGAGI (reference sequence). Here the CDR3 DNA reads TGTGCCAGCAGTTCACGAGACAGGGGGAATTATGGCTACACCTTC. Its protein product is CASSSRDRGNYGYTF.

The chain recombines TRBV15 with TRBJ1-4, with D possibly matching TRBD1 (6 bases). Germline CDR1 reads LNHNV; CDR2 reads YYDKDF (reference sequence). V lost 5 bases to trimming and J lost 6 bases, with 16 bases between them. The CDR3 is made up of 15 amino acids. The CDR3 loop reads CATSLGQWEDEKLFF. The DNA for the CDR3 is TGTGCCACCAGCTTAGGACAGTGGGAGGATGAAAAACTGTTTTTT.

This rearrangement joins TRBV9 to TRBJ1-1; 9 bases are shared with TRBD1. The CDR3 spans 15 residues. From germline, CDR1 is SGDLS and CDR2 YYNGEE. V lost 2 bases, J lost 5 bases, and 7 bases stayed unmatched. CDR3 sequence reads: CASSVLGQGRTEAFF. The DNA of the CDR3 is TGTGCCAGCAGCGTTCTGGGACAGGGCCGGACTGAAGCTTTCTTT.

The chain recombines TRBV27 with TRBJ2-7; TRBD2 matches 8 bases. The CDR3 is made up of 13 amino acids. Germline V gene lookup returns CDR1 MNHEY and CDR2 SMNVEV (reference sequence). The ends lost 10 bases at V and 0 bases at J; junction bases unmatched: 5. The CDR3, as DNA: TGTGCCACCCGGACTAGCAGCTCCTACGAGCAGTACTTC. The encoded protein is CATRTSSSYEQYF.

The chain is built from TRBV5-4 and TRBJ1-2; D ambiguous. Germline V CDR1 and CDR2: SGHNT, YYREEE (reference sequence). CDR3 length: 13 residues. V lost 0 bases to trimming and J lost 14 bases, with 17 bases between them. DNA of the CDR3: TGTGCCAGCAGCTTGGCCGGCCGTCCCTCCGATACCTTC. Residues: CASSLAGRPSDTF.

Remarks on this clone: Other DNA sequences in the same sample also yield this CDR3. The rearrangement uses TRBV6-1 and TRBJ2-5; D may be TRBD1 (6 bases). The V and J ends lost 1 base and 6 bases respectively, with 9 bases between them. The CDR3 spans 13 residues. From germline, CDR1 is MNHNS and CDR2 SASEGT. CDR3 sequence reads: CASSEVGGQTQYF. DNA of the CDR3: TGTGCCAGCAGTGAAGTTGGGGGCCAGACCCAGTACTTC.

This sequence joins TRBV15 and TRBJ2-3, with D possibly TRBD1 on 5 matching bases. Deletions cut 8 bases from V and 0 bases from J, with 12 bases between. This CDR3 has 14 residues. Looked up from germline, CDR1 is LNHNV and CDR2 is YYDKDF (reference sequence). The CDR3 sequence is CATAKGQSTDTQYF. CDR3 coding DNA: TGTGCCACCGCCAAGGGGCAAAGCACAGATACGCAGTATTTT.

In its sample, this clone was seen once. The CDR3 region has the DNA TGCGCCAGCAGCCAAGATTACGCGGGTATGAACACTGAAGCTTTCTTT. Translating it yields CASSQDYAGMNTEAFF. The genes are TRBV4-3 and TRBJ1-1, with D unclear. V lost 0 bases, J lost 0 bases, and 11 bases lay in between. The V gene's germline CDR1 is LGHNA and CDR2 YSLEER. The CDR3 length is 16 residues.

On this clone: Other DNA sequences in the same sample also yield this CDR3. The rearrangement uses TRBV27 and TRBJ2-7; 9 nucleotides agree with TRBD1. Trimming removed 0 bases from V and 1 base from J; junction bases left unmatched: 1. Germline-derived CDR1 and CDR2 are MNHEY and SMNVEV (reference sequence). The CDR3 spans 15 residues. Here the CDR3 reads CASSLSGTGSYEQYF. CDR3 nucleotide sequence: TGTGCCAGCAGTTTATCGGGGACAGGGTCCTACGAGCAGTACTTC.

This chain links TRBV28 with TRBJ2-7; the match to TRBD1 covers 7 bases. Germline loops: CDR1 MDHEN, CDR2 SYDVKM. Trimming took 6 bases from V and 7 from J; bases not matched to a gene: 9. This CDR3 is built from 13 residues. CDR3 bases: TGTGCCAGCAGCCGAGACAGGGCGTCGGAGCAGTACTTC. The encoded protein is CASSRDRASEQYF. Supplemented by reference TRBV28 and TRBJ2-7, the full variable domain reads DVKVTQSSRYLVKRTGEKVFLECVQDMDHENMFWYRQDPGLGLRLIYFSYDVKMKEKGDIPEGYSVSREKKERFSLILESASTNQTSMYLCASSRDRASEQYFGPGTRLTVT.

This chain connects TRBV7-3 to TRBJ2-3, with TRBD1 identical over 7 bases. The CDR3 is made up of 13 amino acids. Germline trimming cut 5 bases from V and 6 bases from J; bases unmatched to any gene: 5. Germline CDR1 and CDR2: SGHTA and FQGTGA. The CDR3 protein is CASSANRGDTQYF. CDR3 in DNA: TGTGCCAGCAGCGCGAACAGGGGTGATACGCAGTATTTT.

The rearrangement uses TRBV10-3 and TRBJ1-5; maybe TRBD1 (6 bases). Germline CDR1 ENHRY, CDR2 SYGVKD. This CDR3 has 15 amino acids. Trimming pared 3 bases from V and 4 bases from J, leaving 13 bases between. The CDR3 nucleotides are TGTGCCATCAGTGATGGGGGGCAGGTAAATCAGCCCCAGCATTTT. Residues: CAISDGGQVNQPQHF.

This chain joins TRBV12-2 and TRBJ2-1; TRBD2 is the table's D call and was not checked against the DNA. TRBV12-2 is termed a pseudogene. This CDR3 has 16 residues. The CDR3 DNA reads as TGTGCAAGTCGCTCAATAGCGGGAGTTGTCTACAATGAGCAGTTCTTC. Its translation is CASRSIAGVVYNEQFF.

This chain uses TRBV19 with TRBJ2-7; D possibly corresponds to TRBD2 (5 bases). Trimming pared 1 base from V and 3 bases from J, leaving 13 bases between. Germline CDR1 LNHDA, CDR2 SQIVND (reference sequence). This CDR3 comprises 15 residues. DNA for the CDR3: TGTGCCAGTAGTATAGGGACTCCCCAGGTCTACGAGCAGTACTTC. Its translation is CASSIGTPQVYEQYF.

On this clone: Other DNA variants within this sample encode the same CDR3. The chain joins TRBV5-4 to TRBJ2-5, with 7 positions matching TRBD2. V lost 1 base to trimming and J lost 3 bases; unmatched junction nucleotides: 3. CDR3 size: 14 residues. Germline V gene data show CDR1 as SGHNT and CDR2 as YYREEE (reference sequence). The CDR3 is CASSLRLAEETQYF. In DNA, the CDR3 is TGTGCCAGCAGCTTGCGGCTAGCGGAAGAGACCCAGTACTTC.

The chain is built from TRBV28 and TRBJ1-2, with a weak D call TRBD1 (5 bases). Trimming pared 5 bases from V and 1 base from J, leaving 11 bases between. In germline, CDR1 is MDHEN, CDR2 SYDVKM. The length of the CDR3 is 14 residues. CDR3 in amino acids: CASSIPQGNYGYTF. As DNA, the CDR3 is TGTGCCAGCAGTATACCTCAGGGTAACTATGGCTACACCTTC.

The rearrangement uses TRBV7-9 and TRBJ2-7, with 11 bases aligning to TRBD2. With V trimmed by 4 bases and J by 4 bases, 6 bases remained unmatched. This CDR3 is built from 15 residues. Germline assignment: CDR1 SEHNR and CDR2 FQNEAQ (reference sequence). The CDR3 bases are TGTGCCAGCAGCTACCTGACTAGCGGGAAATACGAGCAGTACTTC. This gives the protein CASSYLTSGKYEQYF. Combining the CDR3 with reference TRBV7-9 and TRBJ2-7 gives the whole variable domain DTGVSQNPRHKITKRGQNVTFRCDPISEHNRLYWYRQTLGQGPEFLTYFQNEAQLEKSRLLSDRFSAERPKGSFSTLEIQRTEQGDSAMYLCASSYLTSGKYEQYFGPGTRLTVT.

The genes are TRBV4-3 and TRBJ1-6; no reliable D call. CDR3 length: 14 residues. Trimming left V 2 bases short and J 6 bases short, with 8 bases between. Germline values: CDR1 LGHNA, CDR2 YSLEER. CDR3 DNA sequence: TGCGCCAGCAGCCAATCAATGGGTAATTCACCCCTCCACTTT. Translation gives CASSQSMGNSPLHF.

This clone showed up just a few times. V usage is TRBV5-1 and J usage is TRBJ2-7, with D possibly TRBD1 on 6 matching bases. This CDR3 has 18 amino acids. Germline V gene lookup returns CDR1 SGHRS and CDR2 YFSETQ. V gave up 0 bases and J gave up 2 bases, with 21 bases separating them. CDR3 loop: CASSLDTGSRQFAYEQYF. The CDR3 DNA sequence: TGCGCCAGCAGCTTGGATACAGGGTCAAGACAATTTGCCTACGAGCAGTACTTC.

The chain recombines TRBV5-8 with TRBJ2-7; 10 nucleotides line up with TRBD1. Germline CDR1 and CDR2: SGHTS and YDEGEE. The V segment lost 5 bases and the J segment 2 bases; nucleotides outside the gene matches: 7. The CDR3 is 15 amino acids. The CDR3 protein is CASRFLGQGTYEQYF. The CDR3 coding sequence is TGTGCCAGCAGGTTCCTGGGACAGGGGACCTACGAGCAGTACTTC.

V gene TRBV5-8 combines with J gene TRBJ2-1, with D tentatively TRBD1 or TRBD2 (7 bases each). CDR3 length equals 16 residues. The V end lost 5 bases, the J end lost 4 bases, and 19 bases lay between the germline ends. The germline gives CDR1 SGHTS, CDR2 YDEGEE. The CDR3 is CASRFIGGGSYNEQFF. The CDR3 nucleotides read TGTGCCAGCAGATTCATAGGGGGCGGGAGTTACAATGAGCAGTTCTTC.